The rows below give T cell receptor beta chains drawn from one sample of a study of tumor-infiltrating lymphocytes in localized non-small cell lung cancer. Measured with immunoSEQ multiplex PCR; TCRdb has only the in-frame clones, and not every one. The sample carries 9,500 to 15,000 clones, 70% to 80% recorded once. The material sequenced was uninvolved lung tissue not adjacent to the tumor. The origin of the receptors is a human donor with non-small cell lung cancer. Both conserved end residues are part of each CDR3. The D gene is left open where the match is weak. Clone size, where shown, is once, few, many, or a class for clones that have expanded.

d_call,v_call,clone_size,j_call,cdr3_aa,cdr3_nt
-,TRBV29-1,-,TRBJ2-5,CSVDRRPQETQYF,TGCAGCGTCGACCGACGACCTCAAGAGACCCAGTACTTC
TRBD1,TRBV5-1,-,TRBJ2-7,CASSALGTGDYEQYF,TGCGCCAGCAGCGCCCTCGGGACAGGGGACTACGAGCAGTACTTC
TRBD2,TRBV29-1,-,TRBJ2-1,CSVEGLAGGPSYNEQFF,TGCAGCGTTGAAGGGCTAGCGGGAGGACCTTCCTACAATGAGCAGTTCTTC
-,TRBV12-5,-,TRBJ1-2,CASGSWEIHYGYTF,TGTGCTAGTGGTTCGTGGGAGATCCACTATGGCTACACCTTC
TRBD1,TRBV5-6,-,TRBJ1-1,CASSLKGAAEAFF,TGTGCCAGCAGCTTGAAGGGGGCCGCTGAAGCTTTCTTT
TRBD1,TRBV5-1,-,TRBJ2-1,CASSTGTGSGNEQFF,TGCGCCAGCAGCACGGGGACAGGGTCGGGCAATGAGCAGTTCTTC
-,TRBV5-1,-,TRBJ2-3,CASSHLQGGSTDTQYF,TGCGCCAGCAGCCACTTGCAAGGAGGTAGCACAGATACGCAGTATTTT
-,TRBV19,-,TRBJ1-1,CASRERENTEAFF,TGTGCCAGTAGAGAACGGGAGAACACTGAAGCTTTCTTT
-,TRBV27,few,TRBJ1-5,CASSTRPADQPQHF,TGTGCCAGCAGTACCCGACCTGCCGATCAGCCCCAGCATTTT
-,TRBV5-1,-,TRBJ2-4,CASSRSGGSTNIQYF,TGCGCCAGCAGCCGATCTGGGGGCTCCACCAACATTCAGTACTTC
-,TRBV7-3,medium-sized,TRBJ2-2,CASSQSRDNTGELFF,TGTGCCAGCAGCCAAAGCCGGGATAACACCGGGGAGCTGTTTTTT
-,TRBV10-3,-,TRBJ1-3,CAIRDTSGNTIYF,TGTGCCATCAGGGACACCTCTGGAAACACCATATATTTT
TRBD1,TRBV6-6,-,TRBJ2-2,CASGTGGSGELFF,TGTGCCAGCGGGACAGGGGGATCCGGGGAGCTGTTTTTT
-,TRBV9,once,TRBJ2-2,CASIPGPQGGELFF,TGTGCCAGCATCCCGGGGCCCCAGGGAGGGGAGCTGTTTTTT
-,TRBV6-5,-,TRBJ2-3,CASSYYRNTDTQYF,TGTGCCAGCAGTTACTACAGGAACACAGATACGCAGTATTTT
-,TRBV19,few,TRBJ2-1,CASSLGLGEQFF,TGTGCCAGTAGTCTGGGGCTCGGTGAGCAGTTCTTC
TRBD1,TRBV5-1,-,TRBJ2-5,CASSLQDREVETQYF,TGCGCCAGCAGCTTGCAGGACAGGGAAGTCGAGACCCAGTACTTC
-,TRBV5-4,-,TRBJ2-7,CASSLEGGGSTKQYF,TGTGCCAGCAGCTTGGAAGGGGGAGGCTCTACTAAGCAGTACTTC
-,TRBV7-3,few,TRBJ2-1,CASSLLGSYNEQFF,TGTGCCAGCAGCTTATTGGGCTCCTACAATGAGCAGTTCTTC
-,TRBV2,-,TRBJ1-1,CASRDLGGAFF,TGTGCCAGCAGGGATTTGGGTGGGGCTTTCTTT
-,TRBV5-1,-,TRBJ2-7,CASSLEGLSLNSYEQYF,TGCGCCAGCAGCTTGGAAGGGCTGTCATTGAACTCCTACGAGCAGTACTTC
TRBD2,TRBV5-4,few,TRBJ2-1,CASSFGEGEQFF,TGTGCCAGCAGCTTCGGGGAGGGTGAGCAGTTCTTC
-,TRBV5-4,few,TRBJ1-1,CASSLDYVNTEAFF,TGTGCCAGCAGCTTGGACTACGTGAACACTGAAGCTTTCTTT
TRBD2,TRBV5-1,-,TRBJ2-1,CASSLLAGGSDEQFF,TGCGCCAGCAGCTTACTAGCGGGGGGCTCGGATGAGCAGTTCTTC
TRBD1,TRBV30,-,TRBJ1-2,CAWSTGGYGYTF,TGTGCCTGGAGTACAGGGGGCTATGGCTACACCTTC
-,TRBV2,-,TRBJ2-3,CASRKETDTQYF,TGTGCCAGCAGGAAGGAGACAGATACGCAGTATTTT
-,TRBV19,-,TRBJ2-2,CASSRLVSNTGELFF,TGTGCCAGTAGTAGACTAGTCAGTAACACCGGGGAGCTGTTTTTT
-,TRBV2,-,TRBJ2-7,CASSQLGSGEQYF,TGTGCCAGCAGCCAGTTAGGAAGCGGGGAGCAGTACTTC
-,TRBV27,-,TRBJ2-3,CASSLSMVPTDTQYF,TGTGCCAGCAGTTTATCGATGGTCCCCACAGATACGCAGTATTTT
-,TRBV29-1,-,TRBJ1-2,CSVEDSSYGYTF,TGCAGCGTTGAGGACAGTTCCTATGGCTACACCTTC
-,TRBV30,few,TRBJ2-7,CAWSPGTLYEQYF,TGTGCCTGGAGCCCCGGGACTCTCTACGAGCAGTACTTC
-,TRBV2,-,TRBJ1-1,CASRGLGGLEAFF,TGTGCCAGTCGGGGCCTTGGGGGATTGGAAGCTTTCTTT
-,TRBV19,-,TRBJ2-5,CASSIRDQETQYF,TGTGCCAGTAGTATCAGGGACCAAGAGACCCAGTACTTC
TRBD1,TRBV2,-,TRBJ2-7,CAPGGQGLSYEQYF,TGTGCCCCAGGGGGACAGGGTCTTTCCTACGAGCAGTACTTC
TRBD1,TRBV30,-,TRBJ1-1,CASHRGNTEAFF,TGTGCCTCTCACAGGGGGAACACTGAAGCTTTCTTT
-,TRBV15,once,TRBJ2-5,CATRLGGGGGQETQYF,TGTGCCACCAGACTAGGGGGAGGAGGGGGCCAAGAGACCCAGTACTTC
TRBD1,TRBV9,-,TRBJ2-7,CASSVAGTGGYEQYF,TGTGCCAGCAGCGTAGCCGGGACAGGGGGCTACGAGCAGTACTTC
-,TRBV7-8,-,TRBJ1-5,CASSRQYSNQPQHF,TGTGCCAGCAGCCGACAGTATAGCAATCAGCCCCAGCATTTT
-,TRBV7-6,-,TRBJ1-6,CASSLRGASFNSPLHF,TGTGCCAGCAGCCTCCGGGGGGCCAGCTTTAATTCACCCCTCCACTTT
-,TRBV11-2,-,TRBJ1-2,CASSLVSWDAQSGYTF,TGTGCCAGCAGCTTAGTGAGCTGGGACGCCCAGTCCGGCTACACCTTC
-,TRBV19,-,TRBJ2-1,CASSQGAGFNEQFF,TGTGCCAGTTCCCAGGGAGCAGGGTTTAATGAGCAGTTCTTC